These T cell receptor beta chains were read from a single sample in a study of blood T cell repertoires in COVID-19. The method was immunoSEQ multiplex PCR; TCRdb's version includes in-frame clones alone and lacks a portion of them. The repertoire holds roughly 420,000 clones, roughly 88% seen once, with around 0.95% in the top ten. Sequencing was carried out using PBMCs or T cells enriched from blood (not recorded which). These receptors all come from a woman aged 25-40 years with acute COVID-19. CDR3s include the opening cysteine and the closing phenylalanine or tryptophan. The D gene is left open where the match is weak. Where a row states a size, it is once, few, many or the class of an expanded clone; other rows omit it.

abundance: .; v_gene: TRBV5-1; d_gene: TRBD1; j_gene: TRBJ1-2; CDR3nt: TGCGCCAGCAGCTTGGGACAGGGGGCGGATGGCTACACCTTC; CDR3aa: CASSLGQGADGYTF
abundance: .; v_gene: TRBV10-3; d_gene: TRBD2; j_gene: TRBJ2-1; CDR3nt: TGTGCCATCTCCCAGGGTACGGGGGGACACAATGAGCAGTTCTTC; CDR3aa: CAISQGTGGHNEQFF
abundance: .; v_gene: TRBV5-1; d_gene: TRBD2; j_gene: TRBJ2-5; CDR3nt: TGCGCCAGCAGCTCCTGGACTAGCGGGGTCCAAGAGACCCAGTACTTC; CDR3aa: CASSSWTSGVQETQYF
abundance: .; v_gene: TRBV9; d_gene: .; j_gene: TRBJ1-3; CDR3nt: TGTGCCAGCAGCGTTCAGGGGAACTCTGGAAACACCATATATTTT; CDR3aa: CASSVQGNSGNTIYF
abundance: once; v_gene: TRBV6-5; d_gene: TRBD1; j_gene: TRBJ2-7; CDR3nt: TGTGCCAGCACATACAGGGGCTTAAGCTCCTACGAGCAGTACTTC; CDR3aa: CASTYRGLSSYEQYF
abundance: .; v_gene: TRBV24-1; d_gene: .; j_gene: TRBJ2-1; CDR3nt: TGTGCCACCAGTGACCCGGACAGTCGGGAGCAGTTCTTC; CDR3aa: CATSDPDSREQFF
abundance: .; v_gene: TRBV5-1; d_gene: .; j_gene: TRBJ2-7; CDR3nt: TGCGCCAGCAGCTTGACAGGGACCCCCTACGAGCAGTACTTC; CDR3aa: CASSLTGTPYEQYF
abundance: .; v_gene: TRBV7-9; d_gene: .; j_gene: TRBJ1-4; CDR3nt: TGTGCCAGCAGCCATCCGGGACATGCTAATGAAAAACTGTTTTTT; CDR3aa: CASSHPGHANEKLFF
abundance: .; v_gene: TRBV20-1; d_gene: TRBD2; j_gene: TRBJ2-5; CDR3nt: TGCAGTGCTAGTACCGGGACTAGCCAAAAGACCCAGTACTTC; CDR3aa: CSASTGTSQKTQYF
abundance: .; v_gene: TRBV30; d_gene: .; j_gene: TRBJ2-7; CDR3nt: TGTGCCTGGAGTTTGGAGGGGAGCGACGAGCAGTACTTC; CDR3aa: CAWSLEGSDEQYF
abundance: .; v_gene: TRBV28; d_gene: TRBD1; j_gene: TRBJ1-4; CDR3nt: TGTGCCAGCAGTTTCCTGACAGGGGGATTTGTAGAAAAACTGTTTTTT; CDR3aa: CASSFLTGGFVEKLFF
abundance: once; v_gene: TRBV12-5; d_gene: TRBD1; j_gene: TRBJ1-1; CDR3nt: TGTGCTAGTGGTTGGGATGAACGGACAGGCGTATTACTGGGCGCTGAAGCTTTCTTT; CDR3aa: CASGWDERTGVLLGAEAFF
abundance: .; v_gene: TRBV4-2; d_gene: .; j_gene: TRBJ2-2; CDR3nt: TGTGCCAGCAGCCAAGAGGCACGTCCGAACACCGGGGAGCTGTTTTTT; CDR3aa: CASSQEARPNTGELFF
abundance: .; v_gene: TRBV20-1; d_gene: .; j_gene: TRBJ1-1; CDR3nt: TGCAGTGCTAGTAGGATCCAGGGGACTGAAGCTTTCTTT; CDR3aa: CSASRIQGTEAFF
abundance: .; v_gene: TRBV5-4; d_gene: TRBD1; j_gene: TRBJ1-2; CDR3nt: TGTGCCAGCAGCCGACAGGGGGCCGGATATGGCTACACCTTC; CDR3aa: CASSRQGAGYGYTF
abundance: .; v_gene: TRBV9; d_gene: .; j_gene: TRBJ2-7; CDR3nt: TGTGCCAGCAGCCCGCGAAGGGGGGGGACGTACGAGCAGTACTTC; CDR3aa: CASSPRRGGTYEQYF
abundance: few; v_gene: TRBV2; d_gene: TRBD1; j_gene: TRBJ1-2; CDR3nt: TGTGCCAGCAGGGACAGGGGGAACGATGGCTACACCTTC; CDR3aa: CASRDRGNDGYTF
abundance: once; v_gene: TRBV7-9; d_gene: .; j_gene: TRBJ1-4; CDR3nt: TGTGCCAGCAGCTTAAGGCAGGGGTTGACGACTAATGAAAAACTGTTTTTT; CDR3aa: CASSLRQGLTTNEKLFF
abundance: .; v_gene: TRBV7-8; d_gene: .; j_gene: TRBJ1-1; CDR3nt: TGTGCCAGCAGCTTAAGGGGGACGAGGAACACTGAAGCTTTCTTT; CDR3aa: CASSLRGTRNTEAFF
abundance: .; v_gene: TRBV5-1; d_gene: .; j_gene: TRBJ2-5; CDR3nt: TGCGCCAGCAGCTTGGCCAAGGGGTCTCAAGAGACCCAGTACTTC; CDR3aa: CASSLAKGSQETQYF
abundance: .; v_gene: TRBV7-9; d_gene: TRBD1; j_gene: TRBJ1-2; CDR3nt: TGTGCCAGCAGCGGATTTGGGACAGGGGAAGGGTATGGCTACACCTTC; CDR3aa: CASSGFGTGEGYGYTF
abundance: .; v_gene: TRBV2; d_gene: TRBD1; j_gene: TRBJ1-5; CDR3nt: TGTGCCAGCAGTGATCTTGACAGGGGAGGCAATCAGCCCCAGCATTTT; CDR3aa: CASSDLDRGGNQPQHF